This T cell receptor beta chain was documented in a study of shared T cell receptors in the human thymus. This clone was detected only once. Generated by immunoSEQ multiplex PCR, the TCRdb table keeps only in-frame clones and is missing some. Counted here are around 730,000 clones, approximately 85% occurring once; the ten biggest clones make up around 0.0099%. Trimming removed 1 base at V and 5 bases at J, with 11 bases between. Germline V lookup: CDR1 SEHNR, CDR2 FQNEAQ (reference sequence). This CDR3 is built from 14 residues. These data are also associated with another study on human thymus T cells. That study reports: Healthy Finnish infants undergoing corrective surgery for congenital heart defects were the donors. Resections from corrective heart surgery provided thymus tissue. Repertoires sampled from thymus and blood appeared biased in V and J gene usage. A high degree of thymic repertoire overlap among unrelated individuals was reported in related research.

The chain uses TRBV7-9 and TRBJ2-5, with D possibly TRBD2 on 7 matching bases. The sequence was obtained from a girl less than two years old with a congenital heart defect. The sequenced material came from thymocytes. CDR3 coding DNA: TGTGCCAGCAGCTTAGTGGGGGGGCTGGAGACCCAGTACTTC. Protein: CASSLVGGLETQYF.